This entry features one T cell receptor beta chain sequence. The antigen remains undetermined. The data derive from a study of blood T cells in healthy people across ages. Study-level findings and limits: Calculation of diversity from one million T cells yielded estimates considered to be underestimates.

The CDR3 covers 15 residues. Germline lookup yields CDR1 SGHRS and CDR2 YFSETQ. Trimming removed 2 bases from V and 5 bases from J, with 14 bases in between. A second PCR, run for roughly 7 to 11 cycles, used a sample-barcoded 5' primer plus a J-beta primer mix. Using its own MiXCR run on the 5' RACE reads, TCRdb lists one record per CDR3 protein. Altogether around 990,000 distinct CDR3 sequences are present, roughly 24% being singletons, with the ten largest covering about 0.69%. This same sample was also taken into another study, of T cells of mothers and their children.

The specimen was blood. The chain has TRBV5-1 and TRBJ2-1; D remains ambiguous. This receptor was obtained from a girl aged 2 to 9 in good health. The CDR3 reads CASSFPATGDNEQFF. The CDR3 DNA reads TGCGCCAGCAGCTTCCCGGCCACCGGCGACAATGAGCAGTTCTTC.